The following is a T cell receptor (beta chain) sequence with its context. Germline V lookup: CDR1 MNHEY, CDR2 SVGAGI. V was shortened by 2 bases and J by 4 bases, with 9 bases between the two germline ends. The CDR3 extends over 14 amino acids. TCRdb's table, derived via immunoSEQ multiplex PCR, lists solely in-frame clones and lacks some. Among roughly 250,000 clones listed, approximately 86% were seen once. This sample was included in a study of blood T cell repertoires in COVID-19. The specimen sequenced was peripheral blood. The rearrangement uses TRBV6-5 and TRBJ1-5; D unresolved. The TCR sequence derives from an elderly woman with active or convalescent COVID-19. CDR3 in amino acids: CASSYGQTNQPQHF. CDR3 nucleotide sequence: TGTGCCAGCAGTTACGGGCAGACAAATCAGCCCCAGCATTTT.